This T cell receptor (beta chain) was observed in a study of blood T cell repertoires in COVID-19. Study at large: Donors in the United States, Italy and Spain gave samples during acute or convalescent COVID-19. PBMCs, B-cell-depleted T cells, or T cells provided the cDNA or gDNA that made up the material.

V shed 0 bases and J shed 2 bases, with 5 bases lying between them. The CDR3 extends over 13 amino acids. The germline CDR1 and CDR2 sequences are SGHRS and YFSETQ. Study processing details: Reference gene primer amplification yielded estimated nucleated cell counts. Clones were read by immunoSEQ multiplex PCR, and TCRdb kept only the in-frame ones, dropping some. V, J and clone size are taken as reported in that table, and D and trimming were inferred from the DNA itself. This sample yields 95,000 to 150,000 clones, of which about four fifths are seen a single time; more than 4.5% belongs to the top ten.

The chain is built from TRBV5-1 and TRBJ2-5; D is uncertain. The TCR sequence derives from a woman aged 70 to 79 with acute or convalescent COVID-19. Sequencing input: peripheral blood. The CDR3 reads CASSLGSQETQYF. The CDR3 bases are TGCGCCAGCAGCTTGGGTAGTCAAGAGACCCAGTACTTC.